This TCR beta chain was obtained from a study of blood T cell repertoires in COVID-19. Study-wide context: The United States, Italy and Spain supplied acute and convalescent COVID-19 samples. The cDNA or gDNA used as material had been derived from T cells, B-cell-depleted T cells, or PBMCs.

V was trimmed by 4 bases and J by 6 bases, leaving 11 bases between them. This CDR3 contains 13 residues. Germline V lookup: CDR1 SGHNT, CDR2 YYREEE (reference sequence). Residents of 24 US areas, aged roughly 18 to 89 years, made up the participants. Original processing notes: Reference gene primer amplification gave nucleated cell count estimates. Assay: immunoSEQ multiplex PCR; the TCRdb copy retains only in-frame clones and omits some. The V and J calls and the clone size are those of that table, but D and trimming were determined from the DNA. The data show approximately 250,000 clones, 88% seen once.

The sequenced sample was PBMCs or T cells enriched from blood (not recorded which). The genes are TRBV5-4 and TRBJ2-1; the D gene is possibly TRBD2 (6 bases). The sequence was obtained from a woman between 40 and 55 years old with acute COVID-19. In DNA form, the CDR3 reads TGTGCCAGCAGCAACCCCGGGGGCAATGAGCAGTTCTTC. This translates into CASSNPGGNEQFF.